These T cell receptor beta chains were read from a single sample in a study of T cell changes during pregnancy in multiple sclerosis. The method was immunoSEQ multiplex PCR; TCRdb's version includes in-frame clones alone and lacks a portion of them. The data contain 45,000 to 60,000 clones, about 91% of them singletons. Sample: peripheral blood, taken after pregnancy. The receptors were gathered from a female donor in good health, enrolled as a control in a pregnancy study. Both conserved end residues are part of each CDR3.

>TRBV6-5|16|TRBJ2-1
CASSYSRWPRGNEQFF
>TRBV7-2|17|TRBJ2-6
CASSLNSPTSGANVLTF
>TRBV6-6|16|TRBJ1-3
CASAPGTGVTGNTIYF
>TRBV6-5|16|TRBJ2-2
CASSYSFLAGTGELFF
>TRBV5-4|15|TRBJ1-2
CASSFGQLDLYGYTF
>TRBV5-4|13|TRBJ1-1
CASTGRRPTEAFF
>TRBV18|15|TRBJ2-7
CASSPPGGISYEQYF
>TRBV28|13|TRBJ2-7
CASSRLGTYEQYF
>TRBV11-2|12|TRBJ1-1
CASSLGGGEAFF
>TRBV4-1|14|TRBJ1-5
CASSLGQVNQPQHF
>TRBV19|15|TRBJ2-2
CASSFLVGVPGELFF
>TRBV10-2|17|TRBJ2-7
CASTGTSGKRSSYEQYF
>TRBV6-1|15|TRBJ1-1
CASSEEGRGNTEAFF
>TRBV6-1|14|TRBJ1-5
CASRRADSNQPQHF
>TRBV25-1|13|TRBJ1-4
CASSDSRNEKLFF
>TRBV19|15|TRBJ2-7
CASSDRDRGRIEQYF
>TRBV30|13|TRBJ2-5
CAWRTGGWETQYF
>TRBV15|15|TRBJ1-5
CATSLDRGRSQPQHF
>TRBV15|17|TRBJ1-2
CATSRVEPGQGVYGYTF
>TRBV28|12|TRBJ2-5
CASFQEGETQYF
>TRBV7-2|12|TRBJ1-6
CASSAYPSPLHF
>TRBV15|14|TRBJ1-2
CATREGRANYGYTF
>TRBV25-1|14|TRBJ2-3
CASSEGVSTDTQYF
>TRBV7-2|15|TRBJ1-4
CASSTAGTVYEKLFF
>TRBV9|14|TRBJ2-3
CASRASGGGDTQYF
>TRBV7-9|15|TRBJ1-4
CASSVGTQGPEKLFF
>TRBV27|18|TRBJ1-1
CASSLGARGLPLNTEAFF
>TRBV6-5|15|TRBJ2-1
CASRDRGLHANEQFF
>TRBV2|14|TRBJ1-2
CASSVQGHNYGYTF
>TRBV7-9|16|TRBJ2-1
CASSSLAGGPENEQFF
>TRBV29-1|15|TRBJ1-1
CSVEKKGAANTEAFF
>TRBV30|13|TRBJ2-7
CAWSVIGAYEQYF
>TRBV4-2|15|TRBJ2-5
CASSQDRLEAETQYF
>TRBV5-4|16|TRBJ2-5
CASSGGTGWAQETQYF
>TRBV15|17|TRBJ2-1
CATSTRTSGSFYNEQFF
>TRBV30|18|TRBJ2-5
CAWSDSGLAGGQEETQYF
>TRBV18|14|TRBJ1-6
CASSLGVDRGTLHF
>TRBV7-2|16|TRBJ2-7
CASSLRDSLSSYEQYF
>TRBV6-5|14|TRBJ2-1
CASSQNRGRYEQFF
>TRBV19|14|TRBJ1-1
CASSPGLQNTEAFF
>TRBV4-2|14|TRBJ2-3
CASSQELASDTQYF
>TRBV2|14|TRBJ1-1
CASSILAGNTEAFF
>TRBV5-1|15|TRBJ1-6
CASSLGTRNNSPLHF
>TRBV10-3|15|TRBJ2-7
CAISEPTGTGYEQYF
>TRBV7-9|12|TRBJ1-3
CAQGTSGNTIYF
>TRBV7-9|14|TRBJ2-3
CASSQNGVTDTQYF
>TRBV5-1|14|-
CASSSAGTSYEQYF
>TRBV5-1|13|TRBJ2-7
CASSLGRASEQYF
>TRBV18|16|TRBJ1-2
CASSPLVPGSGYGYTF
>TRBV2|15|TRBJ1-5
CASSELLGGDQPQHF
>TRBV9|18|TRBJ1-2
CASSVAPRPGQGSYGYTF
>TRBV4-1|21|TRBJ2-6
CASSLTRIPGTGRAGANVLTF
>TRBV6-5|13|TRBJ1-1
CASSPTQNTEAFF
>TRBV4-2|14|TRBJ1-2
CASSQGALSLGYTF